These 14 T cell receptor beta chains originate from one sample sequenced in a study of graft-versus-host responses after intestinal transplantation. Libraries were prepared by immunoSEQ multiplex PCR; TCRdb keeps only in-frame clonotypes and omits some of them. The profile covers 95,000 to 100,000 clones, with 86% appearing a single time and roughly 1.4% taken by the ten largest. The material sequenced was PBMCs, taken 255 days after intestinal transplant. The receptors were sampled from a human patient who received an intestinal transplant, so some T cells may come from the graft donor.

This clone was seen just once. V and J are TRBV29-1 and TRBJ2-7, with D unresolved. Germline V gene sequence: CDR1 SQVTM, CDR2 ANQGSEA. The CDR3 sequence is 10 residues long. V gave up 4 bases and J gave up 12 bases, with 13 bases separating them. The CDR3 DNA reads as TGCAGCGTTGTATGGGCCGTGGGGTACGTC. Residues: CSVVWAVGYV.

The V gene is TRBV7-2, the J gene TRBJ2-3; perhaps TRBD2 as D (6 bases). This CDR3 spans 17 amino acids. Trimming removed 5 bases from V and 6 bases from J, with 24 bases in between. The germline CDR1 and CDR2 sequences are SGHTA and FQGNSA. CDR3 coding DNA: TGTGCCAGCAGCCAGGTTTGGGGCGGGACCAATGTCGATACGCAGTATTTT. Encoded protein: CASSQVWGGTNVDTQYF.

The chain is built from TRBV19 and TRBJ1-5; D possibly corresponds to TRBD1 (6 bases). V shed 2 bases and J shed 3 bases, with 14 bases lying between them. CDR3 length equals 16 residues. Germline V gene sequence: CDR1 LNHDA, CDR2 SQIVND (reference sequence). In DNA, the CDR3 is TGTGCCAGTAGTATAATCCGGACAGTCTTCAATCAGCCCCAGCATTTT. Its translation: CASSIIRTVFNQPQHF.

This rearrangement joins TRBV4-3 to TRBJ2-2; D is undetermined. The germline CDR1 and CDR2 sequences are LGHNA and YSLEER. The length of the CDR3 is 14 residues. V was shortened by 0 bases and J by 4 bases, with 6 bases between the two germline ends. For the CDR3, the DNA is TGCGCCAGCAGCCAAGAAGAAGTCACCGGGGAGCTGTTTTTT. Its protein product is CASSQEEVTGELFF.

The chain employs TRBV30 and TRBJ2-1; D unresolved. The CDR3 runs 12 residues. V shed 4 bases and J shed 3 bases, with 7 bases lying between them. The germline CDR1 and CDR2 sequences are GTSNPN and SVGIG (reference sequence). In DNA form, the CDR3 reads TGTGCCTGGAAAGGCAGCTACAATGAGCAGTTCTTC. Encoded protein: CAWKGSYNEQFF.

Worth noting for this clone: Its ends do not fully match the called genes, so a read error is possible. The chain uses TRBV5-6 and TRBJ2-3; D is uncertain. Germline lookup yields CDR1 SGHDT and CDR2 YYEEEE. This CDR3 spans 11 amino acids. This chain's CDR3 is CANSWTDTQYF. The CDR3 region has the DNA TGTGCCAACAGCTGGACAGATACGCAGTATTTT.

The genes are TRBV4-2 and TRBJ1-2; TRBD1 agrees at 9 bases. CDR1 and CDR2 from the germline V gene are LGHNA and YNFKEQ. The junction had 7 bases not matched to a gene; V was cut back by 0 bases and J by 8 bases. This CDR3 region has 15 residues. The CDR3 here is CASSQEGNRGQGYTF. DNA of the CDR3: TGTGCCAGCAGCCAAGAAGGTAACAGGGGGCAAGGCTACACCTTC.

The chain joins TRBV18 to TRBJ1-1; tentatively, D is TRBD1 (5 bases). Germline lookup yields CDR1 KGHSH and CDR2 LQKENI. CDR3 size: 14 residues. Trimming cost V 5 bases and J 4 bases, with 14 bases left between them. The CDR3 spells CASSSPGDGTEAFF. CDR3 in DNA: TGTGCCAGCTCATCGCCCGGGGACGGCACTGAAGCTTTCTTT.

This clone was recorded a few times. V is TRBV19 and J is TRBJ1-3; D remains ambiguous. The CDR3 loop spans 14 amino acids. The V gene's germline CDR1 is LNHDA and CDR2 SQIVND (reference sequence). V was cut by 5 bases and J by 0 bases, with 8 bases left in between. The chain's CDR3 is CASSSGGSGNTIYF. CDR3 sequence (DNA): TGTGCCAGTAGTTCGGGCGGCTCTGGAAACACCATATATTTT. Full variable domain (outside the CDR3, taken from reference TRBV19 and TRBJ1-3): DGGITQSPKYLFRKEGQNVTLSCEQNLNHDAMYWYRQDPGQGLRLIYYSQIVNDFQKGDIAEGYSVSREKKESFPLTVTSAQKNPTAFYLCASSSGGSGNTIYFGEGSWLTVV.

This chain joins TRBV5-1 and TRBJ1-5, with D possibly matching TRBD1 (5 bases). Trimming left V 0 bases short and J 3 bases short, with 10 bases between. Per germline, CDR1 SGHRS and CDR2 YFSETQ. The CDR3 sequence is 15 residues long. The CDR3 protein is CASSLGQNPNQPQHF. In DNA form, the CDR3 reads TGCGCCAGCAGCTTGGGACAGAACCCCAATCAGCCCCAGCATTTT. The whole variable domain, remainder taken from reference TRBV5-1 and TRBJ1-5, is KAGVTQTPRYLIKTRGQQVTLSCSPISGHRSVSWYQQTPGQGLQFLFEYFSETQRNKGNFPGRFSGRQFSNSRSEMNVSTLELGDSALYLCASSLGQNPNQPQHFGDGTRLSIL.

This chain's CDR3 is CASSPADREVNEQFF. Here the CDR3 DNA reads TGTGCCAGCAGCCCGGCGGACAGGGAGGTCAATGAGCAGTTCTTC. The genes are TRBV27 and TRBJ2-1, with 8 bases lining up with TRBD1. The V gene's germline CDR1 is MNHEY and CDR2 SMNVEV (reference sequence). This CDR3 region has 15 residues. The V segment lost 6 bases and the J segment 6 bases; nucleotides outside the gene matches: 10.

The chain joins TRBV5-6 to TRBJ2-3; 9 bases align to TRBD1. Germline assignment: CDR1 SGHDT and CDR2 YYEEEE. The V and J ends lost 4 bases and 0 bases, in that order; junction bases with no gene match: 9. The length of the CDR3 is 17 residues. Written as DNA, the CDR3 is TGTGCCAGCAGCGCCGCCGGGACAGGGATTAGCACAGATACGCAGTATTTT. Translating gives CASSAAGTGISTDTQYF.

The V call is TRBV5-4, the J call TRBJ1-3, with TRBD1 as a possible D gene (6 bases). This CDR3 has 16 residues. Germline V gives CDR1 SGHNT, CDR2 YYREEE (reference sequence). Deletions cut 4 bases from V and 4 bases from J, with 18 bases between. The CDR3 region has the DNA TGTGCCAGCAGCCCCACCCCCCACAGGGAGGGAAACACCATATATTTT. It yields the protein CASSPTPHREGNTIYF. Supplemented by reference TRBV5-4 and TRBJ1-3, the full variable domain reads ETGVTQSPTHLIKTRGQQVTLRCSSQSGHNTVSWYQQALGQGPQFIFQYYREEENGRGNFPPRFSGLQFPNYSSELNVNALELDDSALYLCASSPTPHREGNTIYFGEGSWLTVV.

This clone was seen only once. In DNA form, the CDR3 reads TGTGCCAGCAGCTTAACCGAAGCCCACTACGAGCAGTACTTC. Encoded protein: CASSLTEAHYEQYF. The rearrangement joins TRBV11-2 to TRBJ2-7, with unresolved D. The V gene's germline CDR1 is SGHAT and CDR2 FQNNGV. V was shortened by 2 bases and J by 3 bases, with 11 bases between the two germline ends. The CDR3 runs to 14 residues.